The clone carrying this T cell receptor beta chain has a single count. This specimen includes other DNA sequences encoding the same CDR3. The data originate from a study of blood T cell repertoires in COVID-19. Study summary: PBMCs, B-cell-depleted T cells, or T cells provided the cDNA or gDNA that made up the material.

TCRdb keeps only in-frame clones here, not all; method: immunoSEQ multiplex PCR. The data hold approximately 310,000 clones, with 85% observed a single time. Between the trimmed V and J ends, which lost 5 bases and 0 bases, there was a span of 8 bases. This CDR3 spans 13 amino acids. CDR1 and CDR2 from the germline V gene are SGHDT and YYEEEE. Those who participated ranged in age from roughly 18 to 89 years and resided in about two dozen US areas. Within 2 weeks before study entry, exposed participants met a COVID-19 case. V usage is TRBV5-6 and J usage is TRBJ1-1; the D gene is possibly TRBD1 (6 bases). The sequence was collected from a woman under 40 who had been exposed to COVID-19. The sequenced material came from PBMCs or T cells enriched from blood (not recorded which). In DNA form, the CDR3 reads TGTGCCAGCAGTCCAGGGGTGAACACTGAAGCTTTCTTT. Translation gives CASSPGVNTEAFF. The whole variable domain, remainder taken from reference TRBV5-6 and TRBJ1-1, is DAGVTQSPTHLIKTRGQQVTLRCSPKSGHDTVSWYQQALGQGPQFIFQYYEEEERQRGNFPDRFSGHQFPNYSSELNVNALLLGDSALYLCASSPGVNTEAFFGQGTRLTVV.